The clone carrying this T cell receptor (beta chain) was seen only a few times. Its antigen is as yet unknown. Germline CDR1 and CDR2: SGHRS and YFSETQ. The CDR3 length is 14 residues. With 2 bases clipped from V and 3 bases from J, the junction kept 4 bases outside the gene matches. This entry comes from a study of T cells after yellow fever vaccination. Study-level findings and limits: Peak timing came faster in the weaker secondary response, day 5 versus 15. Abundant clonotypes from the bulk population could contaminate FACS-sorted repertoires.

It was through 5'RACE template switching that TCR cDNA was made, with a universal primer site and UMIs added. TCRdb processed the 5' RACE reads anew with MiXCR; each CDR3 protein has one entry. This sample carries hundreds of thousands of distinct CDR3 sequences, around 19% of them seen once, and the ten largest clones take over 15%. The source was PBMCs, collected before the yellow fever booster vaccination. The source of this sequence is a man between 18 and 35 years old who received the YFV17D yellow fever vaccine. The chain employs TRBV5-1 and TRBJ2-7; 8 nucleotides agree with TRBD1. CDR3 in DNA: TGCGCCAGCAGCTTCGACAGGGGATTCTACGAGCAGTACTTC. Translated: CASSFDRGFYEQYF.